This T cell receptor (beta chain) was sequenced during a study of cytomegalovirus exposure and HLA in healthy donors. The study's findings and limits: Follow-up analysis later connected one missense variant in DCLRE1C with trimming of TCR beta V- and J-genes. Later work associated fewer than 20,000 TCR beta sequences with HLA alleles at 0.05 false discovery rate. Per a prior analysis, the majority of TCR beta V segments were productive roughly 87% or roughly 30% of the time. As a later analysis revealed, most CMV-associated TCR beta chains appeared HLA-restricted.

Turning to this clone: Antigen unknown.

The PCR made use of 60 Vbeta and 13 Jbeta primers. Method: immunoSEQ multiplex PCR; TCRdb's copy keeps in-frame clones and lacks some. The repertoire holds roughly 200,000 clones, with roughly 80% as singletons. Looked up from germline, CDR1 is PRHDT and CDR2 is FYEKMQ (reference sequence). V lost 5 bases and J lost 5, with 12 bases in between. The CDR3 length is 13 residues. The genes are TRBV13 and TRBJ2-5, with D unresolved. The source material was PBMCs. This clonotype was sampled from a woman under 30 in good health and CMV-seronegative. CDR3 in amino acids: CASSRTQVETQYF. CDR3 nucleotide sequence: TGTGCCAGCAGCCGTACGCAGGTTGAGACCCAGTACTTC.